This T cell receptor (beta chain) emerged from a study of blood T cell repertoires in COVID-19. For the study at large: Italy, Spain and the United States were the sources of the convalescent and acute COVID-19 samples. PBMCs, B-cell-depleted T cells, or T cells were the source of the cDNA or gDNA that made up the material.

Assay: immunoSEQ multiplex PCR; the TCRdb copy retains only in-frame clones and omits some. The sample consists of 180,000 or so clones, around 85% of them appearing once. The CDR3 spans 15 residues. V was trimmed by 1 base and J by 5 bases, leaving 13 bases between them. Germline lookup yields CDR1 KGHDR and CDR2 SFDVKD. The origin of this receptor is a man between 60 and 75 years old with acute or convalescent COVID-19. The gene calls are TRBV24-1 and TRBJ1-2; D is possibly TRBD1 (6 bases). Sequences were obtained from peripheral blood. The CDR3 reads CATSDFGQGNYGYTF. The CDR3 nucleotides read TGTGCCACCAGTGATTTCGGCCAGGGGAATTATGGCTACACCTTC.